This T cell receptor (beta chain) stems from a study of shared clonotypes between healthy human individuals. Across the whole study: A couple of women and three men aged 18 to 49 served as donors. A donor's plate count was three for CD4 naive and three for CD4 memory; CD8 naive had two and CD8 memory one. Study-wide results and caveats: Non-shared clonotypes were found to have lower generation probabilities than the clonotypes that were shared by all four of the sorted-subset donors. Naive CD4 clonotype sharing across a few donors was approximately 5.2%.

This clone was seen a few times. What it binds is not known. Other DNA sequences within the sample encode an identical CDR3. Naive CD8 cells lacked CD45RO, underwent positive selection for CCR7 and left out terminally differentiated effector memory CD45RA+ cells. Germline V lookup: CDR1 MNHEY, CDR2 SMNVEV (reference sequence). V trimming: 2 bases; J trimming: 4 bases; junction bases outside the gene matches: 1. The CDR3 contains 13 residues. Method: immunoSEQ multiplex PCR; TCRdb's copy keeps in-frame clones and lacks some. The table records approximately 1.9 million clones, 85% to 95% of them present only once.

This chain links TRBV27 with TRBJ2-7; 8 bases line up with TRBD1. This TCR derives from a man between 18 and 29 years old in good health. Some clones in this sample may be carry-over from other donors' samples. Material for sequencing was naive CD8+ T cells from PBMCs. CDR3 DNA: TGTGCCAGCAGTTTAGACAGGGGTTACGAGCAGTACTTC. Its protein product is CASSLDRGYEQYF.